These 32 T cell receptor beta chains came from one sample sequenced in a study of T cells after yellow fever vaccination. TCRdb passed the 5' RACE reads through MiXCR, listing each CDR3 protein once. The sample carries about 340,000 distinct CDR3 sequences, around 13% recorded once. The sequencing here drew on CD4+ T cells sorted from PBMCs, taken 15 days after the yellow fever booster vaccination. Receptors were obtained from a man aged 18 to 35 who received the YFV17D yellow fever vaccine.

CDR3 coding DNA: TGCGCCAGCAGCTGGGACGGGAAAAACATTCAGTACTTC. It yields the protein CASSWDGKNIQYF. This sequence joins TRBV5-1 and TRBJ2-4; D possibly matches TRBD1 or TRBD2 (5 bases each). There are 13 residues in the CDR3. Trimming shortened V by 3 bases and J by 4 bases, and 8 bases separated the two germline ends. CDR1 SGHRS and CDR2 YFSETQ come from the germline V gene.

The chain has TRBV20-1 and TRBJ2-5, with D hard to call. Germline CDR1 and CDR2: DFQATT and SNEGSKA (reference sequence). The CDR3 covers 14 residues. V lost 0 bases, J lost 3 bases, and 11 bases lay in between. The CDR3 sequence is CSARDVQYKETQYF. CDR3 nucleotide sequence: TGCAGTGCTAGAGATGTACAGTACAAAGAGACCCAGTACTTC.

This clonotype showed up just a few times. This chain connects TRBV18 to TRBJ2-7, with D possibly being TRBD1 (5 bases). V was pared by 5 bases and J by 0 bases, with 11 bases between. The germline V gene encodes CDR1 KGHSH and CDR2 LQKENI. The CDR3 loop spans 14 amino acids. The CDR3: CASSADSSSYEQYV. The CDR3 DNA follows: TGTGCCAGCTCAGCCGACAGTAGCTCCTACGAGCAGTACGTC.

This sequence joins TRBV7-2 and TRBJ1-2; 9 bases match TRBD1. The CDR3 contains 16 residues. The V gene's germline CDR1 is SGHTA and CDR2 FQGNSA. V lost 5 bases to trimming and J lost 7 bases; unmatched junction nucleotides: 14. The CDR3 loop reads CASSKQGARFGGGYTF. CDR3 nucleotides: TGTGCCAGCAGCAAACAGGGGGCGCGGTTTGGAGGTGGCTACACCTTC.

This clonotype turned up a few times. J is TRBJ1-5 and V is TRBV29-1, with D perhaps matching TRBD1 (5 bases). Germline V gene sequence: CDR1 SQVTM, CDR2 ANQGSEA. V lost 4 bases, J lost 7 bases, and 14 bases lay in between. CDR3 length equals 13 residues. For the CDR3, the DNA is TGCAGCGTTGGAGGATCTGGGGGGCAGCCCCAGCATTTT. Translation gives CSVGGSGGQPQHF.

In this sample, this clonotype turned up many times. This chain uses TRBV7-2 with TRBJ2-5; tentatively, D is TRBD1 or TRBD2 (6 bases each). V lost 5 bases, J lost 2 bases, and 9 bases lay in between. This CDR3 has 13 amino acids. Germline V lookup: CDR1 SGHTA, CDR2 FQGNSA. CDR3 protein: CASSKGGQETQYF. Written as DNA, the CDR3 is TGTGCCAGCAGCAAGGGGGGTCAAGAGACCCAGTACTTC.

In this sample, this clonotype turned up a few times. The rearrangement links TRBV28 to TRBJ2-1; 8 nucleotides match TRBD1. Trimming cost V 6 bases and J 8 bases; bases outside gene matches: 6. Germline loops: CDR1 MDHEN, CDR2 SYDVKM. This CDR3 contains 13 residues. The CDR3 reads CASRIHRGDEQFF. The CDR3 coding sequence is TGTGCCAGCAGGATACACAGGGGGGATGAGCAGTTCTTC.

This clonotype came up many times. The chain's CDR3 is CASSPTRGNTEAFF. The CDR3 bases are TGTGCCAGCAGTCCCACCAGGGGGAACACTGAAGCTTTCTTT. This chain links TRBV7-2 with TRBJ1-1; possibly TRBD1 for D (6 bases). Germline assignment: CDR1 SGHTA and CDR2 FQGNSA. Trimming took 6 bases from V and 1 from J, leaving 12 bases between them. The CDR3 runs to 14 residues. Full variable domain (outside the CDR3, taken from reference TRBV7-2 and TRBJ1-1): GAGVSQSPSNKVTEKGKDVELRCDPISGHTALYWYRQSLGQGLEFLIYFQGNSAPDKSGLPSDRFSAERTGGSVSTLTIQRTQQEDSAVYLCASSPTRGNTEAFFGQGTRLTVV.

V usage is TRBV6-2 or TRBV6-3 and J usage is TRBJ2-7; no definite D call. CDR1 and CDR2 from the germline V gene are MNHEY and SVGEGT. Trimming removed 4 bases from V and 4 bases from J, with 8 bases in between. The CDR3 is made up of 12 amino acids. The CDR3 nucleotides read TGTGCCAGCAGTTTCAGAGAGTACGAGCAGTACTTC. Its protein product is CASSFREYEQYF.

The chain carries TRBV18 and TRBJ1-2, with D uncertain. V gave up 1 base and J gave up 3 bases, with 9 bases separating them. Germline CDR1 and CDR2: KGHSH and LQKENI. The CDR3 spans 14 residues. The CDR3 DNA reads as TGTGCCAGCTCACCACTTCTTGACCACTATGGCTACACCTTC. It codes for CASSPLLDHYGYTF.

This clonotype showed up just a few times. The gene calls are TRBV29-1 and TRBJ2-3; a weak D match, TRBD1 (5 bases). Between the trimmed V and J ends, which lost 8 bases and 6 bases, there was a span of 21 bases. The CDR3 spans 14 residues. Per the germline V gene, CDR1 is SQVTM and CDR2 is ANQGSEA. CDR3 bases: TGCAGCCCCCCAAAGATGGGGCAATTGGATACGCAGTATTTT. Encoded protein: CSPPKMGQLDTQYF.

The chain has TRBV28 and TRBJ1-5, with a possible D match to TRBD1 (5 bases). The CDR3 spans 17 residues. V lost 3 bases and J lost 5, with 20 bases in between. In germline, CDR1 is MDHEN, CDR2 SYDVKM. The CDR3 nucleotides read TGTGCCAGCAGTTTTCCGGATAGAAGGGGTCCCCATCAGCCCCAGCATTTT. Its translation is CASSFPDRRGPHQPQHF.

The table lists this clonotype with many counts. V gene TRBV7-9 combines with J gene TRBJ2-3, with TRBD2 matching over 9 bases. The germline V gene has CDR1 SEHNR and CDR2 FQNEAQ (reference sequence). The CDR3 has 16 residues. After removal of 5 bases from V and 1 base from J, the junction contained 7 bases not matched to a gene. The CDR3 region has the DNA TGTGCCAGCAGCCCCCCGATAGCGGGGGGCACAGATACGCAGTATTTT. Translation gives CASSPPIAGGTDTQYF.

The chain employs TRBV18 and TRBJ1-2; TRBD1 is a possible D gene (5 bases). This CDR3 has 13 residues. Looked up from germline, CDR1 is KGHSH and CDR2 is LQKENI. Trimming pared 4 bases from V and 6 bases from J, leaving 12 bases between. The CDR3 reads CASSRPEQDGYTF. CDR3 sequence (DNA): TGTGCCAGCTCACGGCCGGAACAGGATGGCTACACCTTC.

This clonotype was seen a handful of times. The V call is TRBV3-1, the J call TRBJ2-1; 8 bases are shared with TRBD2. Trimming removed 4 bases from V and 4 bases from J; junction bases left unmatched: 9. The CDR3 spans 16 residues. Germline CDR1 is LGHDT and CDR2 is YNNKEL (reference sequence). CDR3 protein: CASSPPRTSRYNEQFF. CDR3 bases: TGTGCCAGCAGCCCCCCCCGGACTAGCAGGTACAATGAGCAGTTCTTC.

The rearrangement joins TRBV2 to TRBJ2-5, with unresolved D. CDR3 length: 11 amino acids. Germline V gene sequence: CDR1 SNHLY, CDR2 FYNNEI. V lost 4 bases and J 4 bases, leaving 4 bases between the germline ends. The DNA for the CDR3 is TGTGCCAGCAGTGTTGTAGAGACCCAGTACTTC. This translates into CASSVVETQYF.

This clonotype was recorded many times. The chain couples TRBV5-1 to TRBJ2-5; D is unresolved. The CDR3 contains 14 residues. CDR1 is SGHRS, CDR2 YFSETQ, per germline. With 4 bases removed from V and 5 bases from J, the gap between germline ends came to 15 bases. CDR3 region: CASSRNPSEETQYF. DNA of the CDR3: TGCGCCAGCAGCCGGAACCCGTCGGAGGAGACCCAGTACTTC.

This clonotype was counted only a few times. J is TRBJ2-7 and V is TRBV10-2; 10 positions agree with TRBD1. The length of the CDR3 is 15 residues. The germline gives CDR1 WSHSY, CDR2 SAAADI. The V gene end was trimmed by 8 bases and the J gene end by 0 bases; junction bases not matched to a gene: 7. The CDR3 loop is CASRLGQGSSYEQYV. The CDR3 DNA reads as TGCGCCAGCCGTTTGGGACAGGGGTCCTCCTACGAGCAGTACGTC.

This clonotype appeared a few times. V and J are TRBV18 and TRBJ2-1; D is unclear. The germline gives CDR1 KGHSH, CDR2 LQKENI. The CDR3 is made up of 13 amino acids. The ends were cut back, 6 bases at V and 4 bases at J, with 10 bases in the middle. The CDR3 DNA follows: TGTGCCAGCTCTTCGACCCGGTACAATGAGCAGTTCTTC. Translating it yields CASSSTRYNEQFF. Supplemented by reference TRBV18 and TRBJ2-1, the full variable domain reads NAGVMQNPRHLVRRRGQEARLRCSPMKGHSHVYWYRQLPEEGLKFMVYLQKENIIDESGMPKERFSAEFPKEGPSILRIQQVVRGDSAAYFCASSSTRYNEQFFGPGTRLTVL.

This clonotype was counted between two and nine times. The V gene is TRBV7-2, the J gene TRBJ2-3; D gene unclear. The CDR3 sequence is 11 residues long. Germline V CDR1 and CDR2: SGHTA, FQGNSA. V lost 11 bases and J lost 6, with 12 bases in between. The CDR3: CAVGSGDTQYF. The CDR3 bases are TGTGCCGTGGGCTCCGGCGATACGCAGTATTTT.

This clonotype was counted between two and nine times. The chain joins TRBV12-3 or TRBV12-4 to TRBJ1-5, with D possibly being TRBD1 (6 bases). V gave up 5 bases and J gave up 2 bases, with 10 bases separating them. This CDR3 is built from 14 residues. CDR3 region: CASSLNRGNQPQHF. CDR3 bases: TGTGCCAGCAGTCTAAACAGGGGCAATCAGCCCCAGCATTTT.

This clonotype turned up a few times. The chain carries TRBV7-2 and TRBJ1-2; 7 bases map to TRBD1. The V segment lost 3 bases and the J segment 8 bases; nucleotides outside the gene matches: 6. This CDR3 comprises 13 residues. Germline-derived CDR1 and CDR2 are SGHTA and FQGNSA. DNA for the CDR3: TGTGCCAGCAGCTTGGCCAGGGGGAGGGGCTACACCTTC. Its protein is CASSLARGRGYTF.

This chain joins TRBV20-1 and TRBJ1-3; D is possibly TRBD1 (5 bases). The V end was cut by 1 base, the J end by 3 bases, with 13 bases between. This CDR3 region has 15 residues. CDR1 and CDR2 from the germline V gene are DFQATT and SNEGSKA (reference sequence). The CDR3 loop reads CSARVERGLGNTIYF. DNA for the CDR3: TGCAGTGCTAGAGTTGAGAGGGGACTTGGAAACACCATATATTTT.

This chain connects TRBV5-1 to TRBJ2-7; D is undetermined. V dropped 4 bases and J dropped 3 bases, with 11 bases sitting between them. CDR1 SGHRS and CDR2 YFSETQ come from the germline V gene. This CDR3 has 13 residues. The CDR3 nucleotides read TGCGCCAGCAGCCTGCCATGGGTCTACGAGCAGTACTTC. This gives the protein CASSLPWVYEQYF.

CDR3 protein: CASSQDRTRGDTQYF. The CDR3 DNA sequence: TGCGCCAGCAGCCAAGATAGGACCAGGGGTGATACGCAGTATTTT. V is TRBV4-3 and J is TRBJ2-3, with D possibly matching TRBD1 (6 bases). This CDR3 has 15 residues. V lost 0 bases and J 6 bases, leaving 13 bases between the germline ends. Germline V CDR1 and CDR2: LGHNA, YSLEER.

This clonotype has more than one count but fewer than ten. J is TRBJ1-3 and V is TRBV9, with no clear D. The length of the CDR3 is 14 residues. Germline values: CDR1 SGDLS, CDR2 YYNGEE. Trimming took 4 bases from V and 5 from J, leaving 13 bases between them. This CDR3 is CASSLPDGRNTIYF. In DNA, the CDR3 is TGTGCCAGCAGCCTACCGGACGGCCGAAACACCATATATTTT.

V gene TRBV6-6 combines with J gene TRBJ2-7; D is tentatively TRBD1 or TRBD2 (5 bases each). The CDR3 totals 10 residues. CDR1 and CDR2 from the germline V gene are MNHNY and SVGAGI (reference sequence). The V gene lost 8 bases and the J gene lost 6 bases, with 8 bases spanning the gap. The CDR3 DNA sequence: TGTGCCAGCCAGGGACGCGAGCAGTACTTC. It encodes CASQGREQYF.

The chain's CDR3 is CASRSETTNEKLFF. In DNA form, the CDR3 reads TGTGCCAGCCGTTCAGAAACAACTAATGAAAAACTGTTTTTT. The rearrangement links TRBV6-5 to TRBJ1-4; D not resolved. The CDR3 spans 14 residues. The germline CDR1 and CDR2 sequences are MNHEY and SVGAGI. The V and J ends lost 8 bases and 0 bases respectively, with 10 bases between them.

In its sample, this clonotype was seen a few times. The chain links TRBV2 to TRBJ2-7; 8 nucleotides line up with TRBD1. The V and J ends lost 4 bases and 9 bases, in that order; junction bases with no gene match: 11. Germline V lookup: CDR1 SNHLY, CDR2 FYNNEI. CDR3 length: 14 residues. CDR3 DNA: TGTGCCAGCAGTGGAGACAGGGGTCCCCTCGGGCAGTACGTC. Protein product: CASSGDRGPLGQYV.

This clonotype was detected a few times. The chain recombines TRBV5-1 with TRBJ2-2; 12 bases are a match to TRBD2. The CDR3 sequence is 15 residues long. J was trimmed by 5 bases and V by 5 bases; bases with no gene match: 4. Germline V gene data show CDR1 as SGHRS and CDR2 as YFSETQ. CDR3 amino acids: CASRPTSGGTGELFF. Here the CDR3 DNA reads TGCGCCAGCAGACCGACTAGCGGGGGAACCGGGGAGCTGTTTTTT. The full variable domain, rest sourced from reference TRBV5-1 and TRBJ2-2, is KAGVTQTPRYLIKTRGQQVTLSCSPISGHRSVSWYQQTPGQGLQFLFEYFSETQRNKGNFPGRFSGRQFSNSRSEMNVSTLELGDSALYLCASRPTSGGTGELFFGEGSRLTVL.

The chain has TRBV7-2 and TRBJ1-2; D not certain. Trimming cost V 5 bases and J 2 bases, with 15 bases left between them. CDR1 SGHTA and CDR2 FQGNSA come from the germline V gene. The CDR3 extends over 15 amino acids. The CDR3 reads CASSPSSGPNYGYTF. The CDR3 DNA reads TGTGCCAGCAGCCCTTCAAGCGGGCCAAACTATGGCTACACCTTC.

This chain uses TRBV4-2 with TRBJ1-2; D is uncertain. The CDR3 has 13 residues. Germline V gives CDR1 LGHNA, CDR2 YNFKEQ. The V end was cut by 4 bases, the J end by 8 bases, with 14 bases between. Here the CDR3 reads CASSRDGDWGYTF. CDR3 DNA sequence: TGTGCCAGCAGCCGAGATGGGGATTGGGGCTACACCTTC.